These T cell receptor beta chains were read from a single sample in a study of shared clonotypes between healthy human individuals. Assay used: immunoSEQ multiplex PCR; TCRdb lists only in-frame clones, some missing. The sample lists about 2.3 million clones; about 90% were seen once. The source material was naive CD4+ T cells from PBMCs. The receptors derive from a man between 18 and 35 years old in good health. Some clones in this sample may be carry-over from other donors' samples. CDR3s include the opening cysteine and the closing phenylalanine or tryptophan. The D gene is left open where the match is weak. Size is stated for part of the rows, as once, few or many counts, or as a class when the clone is expanded.

TRBV6-5	TRBJ1-2	TRBD1	.	TGTGCCAGCAGGAAAATGGGACAGACATCAGGTGGCTACACCTTC	CASRKMGQTSGGYTF
TRBV29-1	TRBJ2-1	.	.	TGCAGCGTTGAAGGTCCGGGATGGCTCTCCTACAATGAGCAGTTCTTC	CSVEGPGWLSYNEQFF
TRBV4-1	TRBJ2-3	TRBD2	.	TGCGCCAGCAGCCAGGGACTAGGGGCAGATACGCAGTATTTT	CASSQGLGADTQYF
TRBV19	TRBJ2-3	TRBD2	.	TGTGCCAGTAGTAGCGGGAGGTGGACAGATACGCAGTATTTT	CASSSGRWTDTQYF
TRBV19	TRBJ2-5	.	.	TGTGCCAGTAGTACCCTGACAGTGCAAGAGACCCAGTACTTC	CASSTLTVQETQYF
TRBV7-9	TRBJ1-1	.	.	TGTGCCAGCAGCTTTCCAGGGGTCGTCGGTGAAGCTTTCTTT	CASSFPGVVGEAFF
TRBV7-9	TRBJ2-3	TRBD2	.	TGTGCCAGCAGTTTTTTGGCGGGAGCTGGAAGCGCAGATACGCAGTATTTT	CASSFLAGAGSADTQYF
TRBV28	TRBJ2-5	TRBD1	.	TGTGCCAGCAGTTTAGCCAGGGGGTTAAGAGAGACCCAGTACTTC	CASSLARGLRETQYF
TRBV14	TRBJ1-1	.	.	TGTGCCAGCAGCCAAGATGTCAGGTGGGGCTGGGGGATGAACACTGAAGCTTTCTTT	CASSQDVRWGWGMNTEAFF
TRBV11-2	TRBJ2-7	TRBD2	.	TGTGCCAGCAGCTCGTCACTTGGGGAGGGGCGCGAGCAGTACTTC	CASSSSLGEGREQYF
TRBV9	TRBJ1-2	TRBD1	.	TGTGCCAGCAGCGTAGCACAGGGGAGTGGCTACACCTTC	CASSVAQGSGYTF
TRBV5-1	TRBJ1-5	.	.	TGCGCCAGCAGCCCATGGTGGGGGGTGGGTCAGCCCCAGCATTTT	CASSPWWGVGQPQHF
TRBV5-6	TRBJ2-5	TRBD1	.	TGTGCCAGCAGCCCCCGGACAGGGAAACGAGAGACCCAGTACTTC	CASSPRTGKRETQYF
TRBV2	TRBJ1-5	.	few	TGTTCGGGTGGGGGACCGGGTCAGCCCCAGCATTTT	CSGGGPGQPQHF
TRBV19	TRBJ1-2	.	.	TGTGCCAGTAGTATAGCCCCCGGATATGGCTACACCTTC	CASSIAPGYGYTF